One sample yielded the 8 T cell receptor beta chains listed below, sequenced in a study of identical twins. TCRdb reanalysed the 5' RACE reads using MiXCR and keeps one entry per CDR3 protein. The data hold 200,000 to 300,000 distinct CDR3 sequences, with about 10% observed a single time. Sequencing used memory T cells sorted from blood. These receptors were collected from a man aged 50-59 years in good health.

This clonotype was detected many times. The genes are TRBV4-3 and TRBJ2-7; D is perhaps TRBD2 (5 bases). V dropped 1 base and J dropped 5 bases, with 15 bases sitting between them. The length of the CDR3 is 15 residues. The V gene's germline CDR1 is LGHNA and CDR2 YSLEER. The CDR3 sequence is CASSQVPARDDEQYF. CDR3 DNA sequence: TGCGCCAGCAGCCAAGTACCCGCGAGGGATGACGAGCAGTACTTC.

This clonotype was recorded many times. The chain links TRBV10-3 to TRBJ1-5; 8 nucleotides match TRBD1. There are 16 residues in the CDR3. The germline V gene has CDR1 ENHRY and CDR2 SYGVKD. V shed 0 bases and J 1 base; nucleotides not matched to a gene: 2. The CDR3 spells CAISESWTGSNQPQHF. Here the CDR3 DNA reads TGTGCCATCAGTGAGTCGTGGACAGGGAGCAATCAGCCCCAGCATTTT.

The V call is TRBV20-1, the J call TRBJ1-2, with 9 bases lining up with TRBD1. The CDR3 covers 12 residues. The germline CDR1 and CDR2 sequences are DFQATT and SNEGSKA (reference sequence). V trimming: 5 bases; J trimming: 7 bases; junction bases outside the gene matches: 5. CDR3 DNA sequence: TGCAGTGCTCCGGACAGGGGAGGTGGCTACACCTTC. Its translation is CSAPDRGGGYTF.

The chain has TRBV28 and TRBJ1-4, with TRBD1 matching 8 bases. Germline CDR1 MDHEN, CDR2 SYDVKM. V lost 5 bases to trimming and J lost 8 bases; unmatched junction nucleotides: 13. The CDR3 consists of 16 residues. The CDR3 reads CASSTLDRGVTEKLFF. For the CDR3, the DNA is TGTGCCAGCAGTACGCTAGACAGGGGCGTAACCGAAAAACTGTTTTTT.

This clonotype occurred many times. J is TRBJ2-4 and V is TRBV5-1; 7 positions match TRBD1. Germline lookup yields CDR1 SGHRS and CDR2 YFSETQ. The trim removed 0 bases at V and 0 bases at J, leaving 9 bases unmatched. This CDR3 comprises 18 residues. The chain's CDR3 is CASSLGFDRDVAKNIQYF. The CDR3, as DNA: TGCGCCAGCAGCTTGGGGTTTGACAGGGATGTAGCCAAAAACATTCAGTACTTC.

This clonotype was seen more than once but under ten times. The chain links TRBV7-2 to TRBJ2-3, with TRBD1 identical over 8 bases. This CDR3 has 16 amino acids. V lost 2 bases to trimming and J lost 1 base; unmatched junction nucleotides: 5. In germline, CDR1 is SGHTA, CDR2 FQGNSA. This CDR3 reads CASSLSTGGGTDTQYF. CDR3 bases: TGTGCCAGCAGCTTATCCACAGGGGGTGGCACAGATACGCAGTATTTT.

At least ten counts were recorded for this clonotype. This chain uses TRBV7-9 with TRBJ1-2, with TRBD1 as a possible D gene (5 bases). Between the trimmed V and J ends, which lost 1 base and 3 bases, there was a span of 12 bases. CDR3 size: 15 residues. Looked up from germline, CDR1 is SEHNR and CDR2 is FQNEAQ (reference sequence). The CDR3 sequence is CASSLGGGEHYGYTF. CDR3 coding DNA: TGTGCCAGCAGCTTAGGCGGAGGGGAGCACTATGGCTACACCTTC.

This clonotype was seen many times. The rearrangement links TRBV14 to TRBJ2-1; TRBD1 is a possible D gene (5 bases). CDR1 and CDR2 from the germline V gene are SGHDN and FVKESK. The CDR3 extends over 16 amino acids. V gave up 0 bases and J gave up 2 bases, with 11 bases separating them. The CDR3 DNA reads TGTGCCAGCAGCCAAGATATGTGGACAACCTACAATGAGCAGTTCTTC. It translates to CASSQDMWTTYNEQFF.